Each of the 28 T cell receptor beta chains below was sequenced from the same sample in a study of cytomegalovirus exposure and HLA in healthy donors. Primers for the PCR totalled 60 Vbeta and 13 Jbeta. Using immunoSEQ multiplex PCR, the repertoire was profiled, and TCRdb retains in-frame clones only, with some absent. The table includes under 100,000 clones, about 79% detected once. Source material: PBMCs. The receptors stem from a man aged 18 to 30 in good health and CMV-seropositive.

The chain employs TRBV27 and TRBJ1-1, with a possible D match to TRBD1 (6 bases). CDR3 length: 13 amino acids. The V gene's germline CDR1 is MNHEY and CDR2 SMNVEV (reference sequence). V was pared by 5 bases and J by 8 bases, with 15 bases between. CDR3 sequence (DNA): TGTGCCAGCAGTACCCTAGGACAGCTCGAAGCTTTCTTT. This gives the protein CASSTLGQLEAFF.

This clone is medium-sized by share. The chain is built from TRBV4-1 and TRBJ2-2, with TRBD2 as a possible D gene (6 bases). V shed 0 bases and J shed 5 bases, with 16 bases lying between them. Germline CDR1 and CDR2: MGHRA and YSYEKL. The CDR3 consists of 17 residues. The CDR3 is CASSQDTAGIGTGELFF. The CDR3 nucleotides read TGCGCCAGCAGCCAAGATACAGCGGGTATAGGGACCGGGGAGCTGTTTTTT.

This clone showed up just a few times. The J gene is TRBJ1-2, the V gene TRBV5-1, with 8 bases that match TRBD1. Trimming at V came to 4 bases and at J to 3 bases, leaving 5 bases not matched to a gene. CDR1 is SGHRS and CDR2 is YFSETQ in the germline V gene. The length of the CDR3 is 14 residues. CDR3 DNA sequence: TGCGCCAGCAGCCTGAGGGGACAGGACTATGGCTACACCTTC. Translation: CASSLRGQDYGYTF.

Written as DNA, the CDR3 is TGTGCCAGCAGCTTCGCCGGGAGGCACTCCTACAATGAGCAGTTCTTC. This encodes CASSFAGRHSYNEQFF. The V and J genes are TRBV7-2 and TRBJ2-1; TRBD2 agrees at 7 bases. The CDR3 covers 16 residues. The germline V gene encodes CDR1 SGHTA and CDR2 FQGNSA. V dropped 3 bases and J dropped 0; count of bases not matched to a gene: 5.

The chain joins TRBV29-1 to TRBJ2-7; D is ambiguous. Germline CDR1 reads SQVTM; CDR2 reads ANQGSEA. The V gene lost 8 bases and the J gene lost 5 bases, with 4 bases spanning the gap. This CDR3 has 8 amino acids. The CDR3 region has the DNA TGCAGCCTCCACGAGCAGTACTTC. Its protein product is CSLHEQYF.

The J gene is TRBJ2-3, the V gene TRBV6-1; 8 bases align to TRBD1. The V segment lost 2 bases and the J segment 2 bases; nucleotides outside the gene matches: 6. This CDR3 is built from 16 residues. Germline CDR1 and CDR2: MNHNS and SASEGT. CDR3 in amino acids: CASSEQGRGLTDTQYF. CDR3 coding DNA: TGTGCCAGCAGTGAACAAGGCAGGGGGCTCACAGATACGCAGTATTTT.

This chain's CDR3 is CASSPLVYGYTF. CDR3 in DNA: TGTGCCAGCAGTCCCCTAGTTTATGGCTACACCTTC. The rearrangement uses TRBV28 and TRBJ1-2; D not resolved. The germline V gene has CDR1 MDHEN and CDR2 SYDVKM. This CDR3 region has 12 residues. Trimming took 5 bases from V and 5 from J, leaving 9 bases between them.

The rearrangement joins TRBV2 to TRBJ1-1; TRBD1 might be the D (6 bases). Trimming pared 8 bases from V and 4 bases from J, leaving 8 bases between. The CDR3 is made up of 11 amino acids. Germline lookup yields CDR1 SNHLY and CDR2 FYNNEI. The CDR3 DNA reads TGTGCCAGCCAGGGGAGCACTGAAGCTTTCTTT. It is translated as CASQGSTEAFF.

The chain couples TRBV9 to TRBJ1-1; 8 bases fit TRBD1. Germline V CDR1 and CDR2: SGDLS, YYNGEE. The J segment lost 2 bases and the V segment lost 0 bases, leaving 3 bases of the junction unmatched. The CDR3 runs 15 residues. The CDR3 loop is CASSVGGQANTEAFF. As DNA, the CDR3 is TGTGCCAGCAGCGTAGGGGGACAGGCCAACACTGAAGCTTTCTTT.

This clone was counted only a few times. This chain uses TRBV11-2 with TRBJ1-3; 9 bases agree with TRBD1. Trimming removed 4 bases from V and 4 bases from J; junction bases left unmatched: 11. The CDR3 sequence is 17 residues long. Germline values: CDR1 SGHAT, CDR2 FQNNGV. The CDR3 DNA is TGTGCCAGCAGCTCCTGGACAGGGGTTAATTCGGGAAACACCATATATTTT. Protein product: CASSSWTGVNSGNTIYF.

V is TRBV9 and J is TRBJ2-7; D is perhaps TRBD1 (5 bases). V shed 0 bases and J shed 9 bases, with 16 bases lying between them. This CDR3 has 14 residues. CDR1 is SGDLS and CDR2 is YYNGEE in the germline V gene. As DNA, the CDR3 is TGTGCCAGCAGCGTAGAGTTGGACACCAGCCGGCAGTACTTC. Translating it yields CASSVELDTSRQYF.

The V call is TRBV25-1, the J call TRBJ1-1, with a tentative D call TRBD1 (5 bases). Trimming took 7 bases from V and 4 from J, leaving 10 bases between them. Germline V gene sequence: CDR1 MGHDK, CDR2 SYGVNS. The CDR3 consists of 12 residues. CDR3 sequence reads: CASTPGGTEAFF. The CDR3 DNA sequence: TGTGCCAGCACTCCGGGGGGCACTGAAGCTTTCTTT.

This chain uses TRBV9 with TRBJ2-5; D is possibly TRBD2 (6 bases). Germline assignment: CDR1 SGDLS and CDR2 YYNGEE. The V and J ends lost 4 bases and 2 bases respectively, with 9 bases between them. The CDR3 is made up of 13 amino acids. CDR3: CASSRTTQETQYF. In DNA, the CDR3 is TGTGCCAGCAGCCGGACTACTCAAGAGACCCAGTACTTC.

The chain carries TRBV18 and TRBJ1-1; possibly TRBD1 for D (5 bases). V lost 3 bases and J 0 bases, leaving 11 bases between the germline ends. Germline CDR1 KGHSH, CDR2 LQKENI. The CDR3 has 15 amino acids. The CDR3 DNA is TGTGCCAGCTCACCCTATGAACAGGTGAACACTGAAGCTTTCTTT. Amino acid sequence: CASSPYEQVNTEAFF.

CDR3 residues: CASSSTSGRPYEQYF. In nucleotides, the CDR3 is TGTGCCAGCAGCTCGACTAGCGGGAGGCCCTACGAGCAGTACTTC. The rearrangement uses TRBV14 and TRBJ2-7; 13 bases fit TRBD2. The trim removed 5 bases at V and 2 bases at J, leaving 3 bases unmatched. The germline gives CDR1 SGHDN, CDR2 FVKESK. There are 15 residues in the CDR3.

As DNA, the CDR3 is TGCGCCAGCAGCCAGGGCGGGAGTAACTATGGCTACACCTTC. Its protein is CASSQGGSNYGYTF. The V and J genes are TRBV4-1 and TRBJ1-2, with unresolved D. The CDR3 totals 14 residues. Germline CDR1 reads MGHRA; CDR2 reads YSYEKL. Trimming removed 3 bases at V and 1 base at J, with 9 bases between.

The chain combines TRBV2 with TRBJ2-7; TRBD2 matches at 11 bases. The CDR3 totals 18 residues. With 1 base clipped from V and 1 base from J, the junction kept 9 bases outside the gene matches. Germline V gene data show CDR1 as SNHLY and CDR2 as FYNNEI. CDR3 DNA: TGTGCCAGCAGTGAAGTGACTAGCGGGATCCGGAGTTCCTACGAGCAGTACTTC. Its protein product is CASSEVTSGIRSSYEQYF.

For the CDR3, the DNA is TGTGCCAGCAGCGGTTTGGAGGGAGGCTACGAGCAGTACTTC. This gives the protein CASSGLEGGYEQYF. The chain joins TRBV21-1 to TRBJ2-7; no check of the table's D call, TRBD2, against the DNA was made. TRBV21-1 is a pseudogene segment. This CDR3 comprises 14 residues.

This clone was detected a few times. The genes are TRBV7-9 and TRBJ2-2, with D possibly matching TRBD1 (6 bases). The CDR3 is 13 amino acids. Germline V gene sequence: CDR1 SEHNR, CDR2 FQNEAQ (reference sequence). The ends were cut back, 2 bases at V and 7 bases at J, with 8 bases in the middle. CDR3 in amino acids: CASSLQGYGELFF. Written as DNA, the CDR3 is TGTGCCAGCAGCTTACAGGGGTACGGGGAGCTGTTTTTT.

V is TRBV2 and J is TRBJ2-7; TRBD1 agrees at 9 bases. The CDR3 is 16 amino acids. Germline V gene sequence: CDR1 SNHLY, CDR2 FYNNEI. V lost 1 base and J lost 3; bases outside the gene matches: 7. The CDR3 DNA reads as TGTGCCAGCAGTGAAGGGACAGGGGAAGTCGACTACGAGCAGTACTTC. Translated: CASSEGTGEVDYEQYF.

The count of this clone is one. The chain couples TRBV21-1 to TRBJ1-1. TRBV21-1 is a documented pseudogene. The CDR3 is 15 amino acids. The CDR3 coding sequence is TGTGCCAGCAGCAAGGCTCAGGAGGGAAACACTGAAGCTTTCTTT. This encodes CASSKAQEGNTEAFF.

The CDR3 reads CASSDRWNYGYTF. As DNA, the CDR3 is TGTGCCAGCAGTGATCGGTGGAACTATGGCTACACCTTC. The chain is built from TRBV6-1 and TRBJ1-2, with D unclear. Germline V gives CDR1 MNHNS, CDR2 SASEGT. With 3 bases removed from V and 2 bases from J, the gap between germline ends came to 7 bases. The CDR3 runs 13 residues.

The chain links TRBV9 to TRBJ2-3; TRBD1 matches 9 bases. Germline loops: CDR1 SGDLS, CDR2 YYNGEE. The trim removed 4 bases at V and 6 bases at J, leaving 9 bases unmatched. This CDR3 spans 15 amino acids. The CDR3 sequence: CASSFWDREADTQYF. The CDR3 DNA is TGTGCCAGCAGCTTTTGGGACAGGGAGGCGGATACGCAGTATTTT.

This chain uses TRBV20-1 with TRBJ2-7; no clear D. The ends were cut back, 2 bases at V and 7 bases at J, with 9 bases in the middle. In germline, CDR1 is DFQATT, CDR2 SNEGSKA (reference sequence). The CDR3 sequence is 11 residues long. The DNA for the CDR3 is TGCAGTGCTAGAAATGCACTAGAGCAGTACTTC. This gives the protein CSARNALEQYF.

DNA of the CDR3: TGTGCCATCAGTGAGCTGGAGGGCACGAACACTGAAGCTTTCTTT. Amino acids: CAISELEGTNTEAFF. The rearrangement links TRBV10-3 to TRBJ1-1; D call uncertain. The V gene lost 2 bases and the J gene lost 1 base, with 11 bases spanning the gap. Looked up from germline, CDR1 is ENHRY and CDR2 is SYGVKD. The CDR3 totals 15 residues.

The genes are TRBV11-2 and TRBJ2-5; 8 nucleotides line up with TRBD2. The CDR3 runs to 16 residues. J gave up 5 bases and V 5 bases, and 13 bases lay outside the gene matches. Germline loops: CDR1 SGHAT, CDR2 FQNNGV. The CDR3 loop is CASSLSAGLVTETQYF. The CDR3 DNA is TGTGCCAGCAGCCTCAGTGCGGGACTAGTCACGGAGACCCAGTACTTC.

The gene calls are TRBV14 and TRBJ2-4; D possibly corresponds to TRBD1 (6 bases). Trimming left V 6 bases short and J 2 bases short, with 11 bases between. From germline, CDR1 is SGHDN and CDR2 FVKESK. There are 14 residues in the CDR3. CDR3 region: CASRRTGTKNIQYF. The CDR3 nucleotides are TGTGCCAGCAGACGAACAGGGACCAAAAACATTCAGTACTTC.

This chain joins TRBV28 and TRBJ1-1; D ambiguous. Germline CDR1 reads MDHEN; CDR2 reads SYDVKM. The length of the CDR3 is 12 residues. Trimming left V 1 base short and J 6 bases short, with 6 bases between. CDR3 bases: TGTGCCAGCAGTTTATTTCCGTCTGAAGCTTTCTTT. Amino acids: CASSLFPSEAFF. Full variable domain (missing parts from reference TRBV28 and TRBJ1-1): DVKVTQSSRYLVKRTGEKVFLECVQDMDHENMFWYRQDPGLGLRLIYFSYDVKMKEKGDIPEGYSVSREKKERFSLILESASTNQTSMYLCASSLFPSEAFFGQGTRLTVV.